The 30 T cell receptor beta chains below were found in one sample sequenced in a study of shared clonotypes between healthy human individuals. Libraries were prepared by immunoSEQ multiplex PCR; TCRdb keeps only in-frame clonotypes and omits some of them. The table lists 450,000 to 500,000 clones, about 85% of them singletons. Material for sequencing was PBMCs. The receptors shown here come from a woman aged 40-49 years in good health. Some clones in this sample may be carry-over from other donors' samples.

This clone appeared a single time. The chain is built from TRBV4-2 and TRBJ1-4; 9 bases align to TRBD1. Germline-derived CDR1 and CDR2 are LGHNA and YNFKEQ. Germline trimming cut 1 base from V and 5 bases from J; bases unmatched to any gene: 5. The CDR3 spans 16 residues. The CDR3 reads CASSQGAGTGNEKLFF. The CDR3 coding sequence is TGTGCCAGCAGCCAAGGGGCGGGGACAGGGAATGAAAAACTGTTTTTT.

The rearrangement links TRBV12-5 to TRBJ2-2; a weak D match, TRBD2 (6 bases). The CDR3 consists of 15 residues. Trimming stripped 2 bases from V and 1 base from J, with 8 bases between. Germline V gene lookup returns CDR1 LGHNT and CDR2 FRNRAP. The CDR3 bases are TGTGCTAGTGGTTTGCGGCGGGGGAACACCGGGGAGCTGTTTTTT. Its protein product is CASGLRRGNTGELFF.

Of note for this clone: This sequence may be a read error, since a much larger clone differs from it by one base. The CDR3 DNA follows: TGTGCCAGCAGACAAGGACTAGCGGAAGGGAGCACAGATACGCAGTATTTT. Encoded protein: CASRQGLAEGSTDTQYF. This sequence joins TRBV5-4 and TRBJ2-3; 10 bases agree with TRBD2. The CDR3 has 17 amino acids. V was clipped by 5 bases and J by 0 bases; unmatched bases: 9. The germline V gene encodes CDR1 SGHNT and CDR2 YYREEE (reference sequence).

A word on this clone: A read error likely explains this, since a far larger clone differs by one base. The chain links TRBV6-6 to TRBJ1-5; D gene uncertain. With 0 bases removed from V and 4 bases from J, the gap between germline ends came to 10 bases. The germline CDR1 and CDR2 sequences are MNHNY and SVGAGI (reference sequence). The CDR3 is 15 residues long. CDR3 amino acids: CASSYSSSTNQPQHF. CDR3 bases: TGTGCCAGCAGTTACTCGAGCAGTACAAATCAGCCCCAGCATTTT.

The chain combines TRBV6-6 with TRBJ2-7, with D unresolved. Germline-derived CDR1 and CDR2 are MNHNY and SVGAGI (reference sequence). This CDR3 has 15 amino acids. V lost 6 bases to trimming and J lost 3 bases, with 18 bases between them. CDR3 nucleotides: TGTGCCAGCAGACGGACGGATGAATCAGACTACGAGCAGTACTTC. Translated, it gives CASRRTDESDYEQYF.

This clone was recorded once. The chain couples TRBV13 to TRBJ2-7; D gene unclear. With 5 bases removed from V and 2 bases from J, the gap between germline ends came to 13 bases. The CDR3 consists of 14 residues. Germline-derived CDR1 and CDR2 are PRHDT and FYEKMQ (reference sequence). CDR3 sequence (DNA): TGTGCCAGCAGCGCCCAACAGAGAACCTACGAGCAGTACTTC. This translates into CASSAQQRTYEQYF.

With regard to this clone: A read error is possible here, since a much larger clone lies one base away. The gene calls are TRBV7-3 and TRBJ2-3; TRBD2 aligns across 7 bases. The CDR3 is 15 amino acids. Germline CDR1 is SGHTA and CDR2 is FQGTGA. In DNA, the CDR3 is TGTTCCAGCAGCTTTTCCGGGACTAACACAGATACGCAGTATTTT. Its translation is CSSSFSGTNTDTQYF.

A single count supports this clone. The chain is built from TRBV29-1 and TRBJ1-2; TRBD1 agrees at 10 bases. With 7 bases clipped from V and 5 bases from J, the junction kept 13 bases outside the gene matches. The germline gives CDR1 SQVTM, CDR2 ANQGSEA. This CDR3 region has 15 residues. This CDR3 is CSGLTSGQGGYGYTF. CDR3 coding DNA: TGCAGCGGACTCACTTCTGGACAGGGGGGGTATGGCTACACCTTC.

The CDR3: CASSSPQSNYEQYF. CDR3 DNA sequence: TGTGCCAGCAGCTCTCCGCAGAGTAACTACGAGCAGTACTTC. The chain links TRBV7-9 to TRBJ2-7; D remains unclear. V lost 4 bases and J lost 3, with 13 bases in between. Germline assignment: CDR1 SEHNR and CDR2 FQNEAQ (reference sequence). The CDR3 is 14 residues long.

The chain recombines TRBV28 with TRBJ1-5, with D tentatively TRBD1 (5 bases). Germline CDR1 is MDHEN and CDR2 is SYDVKM. The CDR3 runs to 12 residues. V was clipped by 1 base and J by 16 bases, with 14 bases between them. The CDR3 sequence is CASSLFPFDSHF. DNA for the CDR3: TGTGCCAGCAGTTTATTCCCCTTTGACAGTCATTTT.

V and J are TRBV9 and TRBJ2-7, with D uncertain. The CDR3 has 15 residues. Germline values: CDR1 SGDLS, CDR2 YYNGEE. V was pared by 0 bases and J by 3 bases, with 13 bases between. CDR3 bases: TGTGCCAGCAGCGTAGGACAAGGGCCCCTCTACGAGCAGTACTTC. Its protein product is CASSVGQGPLYEQYF.

Notes on this clone: Given a far larger clone just one base away, this is likely a sequencing read error. The CDR3 region is CASSLNLQGVPCEQYF. The CDR3 region has the DNA TGCGCCAGCAGCTTGAATTTGCAGGGAGTTCCCTGTGAGCAGTACTTC. The chain recombines TRBV5-1 with TRBJ2-7; D tentatively fits TRBD1 or TRBD2 (5 bases each). The ends were cut back, 1 base at V and 7 bases at J, with 21 bases in the middle. From germline, CDR1 is SGHRS and CDR2 YFSETQ. The CDR3 has 16 amino acids.

This clone was seen only a few times. This chain uses TRBV6-1 with TRBJ2-5, with 10 bases matching TRBD1. The J call is uncertain, as TRBJ2-7 better fits the DNA end. The germline V gene encodes CDR1 MNHNS and CDR2 SASEGT. The CDR3 runs to 14 residues. In DNA form, the CDR3 reads TGTGCCAGCAGGGGGACAGGGGAGTCCTACGAGCAGTACTTC. Encoded protein: CASRGTGESYEQYF.

The chain couples TRBV2 to TRBJ2-3, with D unclear. V lost 7 bases, J lost 2 bases, and 7 bases lay in between. Germline-derived CDR1 and CDR2 are SNHLY and FYNNEI. This CDR3 spans 12 amino acids. CDR3 coding DNA: TGTGCCAGCAACCAATACACAGATACGCAGTATTTT. It yields the protein CASNQYTDTQYF.

On this clone: Since a far larger clone is one base different, this is likely a read error. The V call is TRBV11-2, the J call TRBJ1-3; D is unresolved. Germline values: CDR1 SGHAT, CDR2 FQNNGV. This CDR3 has 15 residues. V lost 1 base and J 6 bases, leaving 13 bases between the germline ends. The CDR3 region is CASSLVAGFVNTIYF. The CDR3, as DNA: TGTGCCAGCAGCTTAGTGGCTGGGTTCGTAAACACCATATATTTT.

Details on this clone: A far larger clone is only one base removed, so a read error is likely. This sample also contains other DNA sequences that code for the same CDR3. The chain carries TRBV29-1 and TRBJ1-1; 9 bases are shared with TRBD1. The CDR3 is 12 residues long. From germline, CDR1 is SQVTM and CDR2 ANQGSEA. The CDR3 protein is CSGDRVNTEAFF. In DNA, the CDR3 is TGCAGCGGGGACAGGGTGAACACTGAGGCTTTCTTT.

The V call is TRBV7-8, the J call TRBJ2-1; TRBD2 is a possible D gene (7 bases). CDR3 length: 16 amino acids. The ends were cut back, 0 bases at V and 5 bases at J, with 14 bases in the middle. Germline V gene sequence: CDR1 SGHVS, CDR2 FQNEAQ. The CDR3 reads CASSLAGGDINNEQFF. The CDR3 region has the DNA TGTGCCAGCAGCTTAGCGGGGGGGGACATCAACAATGAGCAGTTCTTC.

Concerning this clone itself: Given a far larger clone just one base away, this is likely a sequencing read error. The chain has TRBV1 and TRBJ2-4; TRBD2, the table's D call, lacks a check against the DNA. TRBV1 is described as a pseudogene. This CDR3 has 14 residues. For the CDR3, the DNA is TGCACCAGCAGCCCGAGAGGGTTAAAAGACATTCAGTACTTC. Translating it yields CTSSPRGLKDIQYF.

This clone was seen ten or more times. This CDR3 reads CASSLPGTGEETQYF. The CDR3 nucleotides read TGTGCCAGCAGCTTGCCAGGGACAGGGGAAGAGACCCAGTACTTC. This rearrangement joins TRBV5-4 to TRBJ2-5, with 10 nucleotides matching TRBD1. The J segment lost 3 bases and the V segment lost 1 base, leaving 3 bases of the junction unmatched. This CDR3 region has 15 residues. CDR1 is SGHNT and CDR2 is YYREEE in the germline V gene (reference sequence).

This clone appeared once. V and J are TRBV29-1 and TRBJ1-4; no clear D gene. V lost 4 bases, J lost 4 bases, and 7 bases lay in between. The CDR3 consists of 12 residues. Germline V gene lookup returns CDR1 SQVTM and CDR2 ANQGSEA. This CDR3 reads CSVVFSNEKLFF. Here the CDR3 DNA reads TGCAGCGTTGTCTTCAGTAATGAAAAACTGTTTTTT.

This rearrangement joins TRBV2 to TRBJ1-5, with 12 bases lining up with TRBD1. This CDR3 is 17 amino acids long. The ends lost 6 bases at V and 1 base at J; junction bases unmatched: 7. CDR1 and CDR2 from the germline V gene are SNHLY and FYNNEI. The CDR3: CASRGTGGISSNQPQHF. Written as DNA, the CDR3 is TGTGCCAGCAGAGGGACAGGGGGCATTTCGAGCAATCAGCCCCAGCATTTT.

This clone was detected a few times. At the DNA level, this CDR3 is encoded by other sequences in the same sample as well. This rearrangement joins TRBV9 to TRBJ2-5; tentative D call: TRBD1 (6 bases). The germline V gene has CDR1 SGDLS and CDR2 YYNGEE. The CDR3 has 14 amino acids. V lost 2 bases and J 1 base, leaving 9 bases between the germline ends. The CDR3, as DNA: TGTGCCAGCAGCGTCGGACAGATCCAAGAGACCCAGTACTTC. Its translation: CASSVGQIQETQYF.

The chain is built from TRBV2 and TRBJ2-5; 11 bases align to TRBD1. Germline V gene sequence: CDR1 SNHLY, CDR2 FYNNEI. Trimming at V came to 5 bases and at J to 5 bases, leaving 4 bases not matched to a gene. This CDR3 is 14 amino acids long. In nucleotides, the CDR3 is TGTGCCAGCAGTCGGGACAGGGGGGTGGAGACCCAGTACTTC. Translation: CASSRDRGVETQYF.

This clone appeared once. V is TRBV19 and J is TRBJ1-3; D gene ambiguous. V lost 5 bases, J lost 2 bases, and 16 bases lay in between. Germline CDR1 is LNHDA and CDR2 is SQIVND (reference sequence). This CDR3 spans 16 amino acids. The CDR3 is CASSGRSGVAGNTIYF. The CDR3 region has the DNA TGTGCCAGTAGTGGACGGAGCGGGGTAGCTGGAAACACCATATATTTT.

This sequence joins TRBV7-3 and TRBJ2-7; D might be TRBD1 (5 bases). This CDR3 spans 14 amino acids. Trimming cost V 2 bases and J 6 bases, with 14 bases left between them. Looked up from germline, CDR1 is SGHTA and CDR2 is FQGTGA. In DNA form, the CDR3 reads TGTGCCAGCAGCTTATTCGCAGGGTCGAGCGAGCAGTACTTC. As protein: CASSLFAGSSEQYF.

This clone occurred a few times. The CDR3, as DNA: TGTGCCAGCAGCCCCAATAAGGGGGGCAAAGAGACCCAGTACTTC. Translation: CASSPNKGGKETQYF. This sequence joins TRBV7-2 and TRBJ2-5; either TRBD1 or TRBD2 may supply D (6 bases each). The CDR3 spans 15 residues. Between the trimmed V and J ends, which lost 5 bases and 3 bases, there was a span of 16 bases. CDR1 and CDR2 from the germline V gene are SGHTA and FQGNSA.

This chain joins TRBV18 and TRBJ2-1; 10 positions agree with TRBD2. V lost 0 bases to trimming and J lost 5 bases; unmatched junction nucleotides: 7. The CDR3 extends over 17 amino acids. Germline values: CDR1 KGHSH, CDR2 LQKENI. The CDR3 protein is CASSPPVSSGRNNEQFF. The CDR3 coding sequence is TGTGCCAGCTCACCACCGGTGAGTAGCGGGAGGAACAATGAGCAGTTCTTC.

The CDR3 here is CASSPWTGENQPQHF. The CDR3 DNA is TGTGCCAGCAGTCCCTGGACAGGGGAAAATCAGCCCCAGCATTTT. The chain is built from TRBV28 and TRBJ1-5, with TRBD1 identical over 9 bases. This CDR3 has 15 amino acids. Germline V gene data show CDR1 as MDHEN and CDR2 as SYDVKM. Trimming at V came to 5 bases and at J to 4 bases, leaving 6 bases not matched to a gene.

The chain has TRBV7-8 and TRBJ2-2; D is uncertain. Germline-derived CDR1 and CDR2 are SGHVS and FQNEAQ. This CDR3 has 14 amino acids. Trimming left V 5 bases short and J 0 bases short, with 7 bases between. CDR3 sequence (DNA): TGTGCCAGCAGCCCCAGTGCGAACACCGGGGAGCTGTTTTTT. This codes for CASSPSANTGELFF.

The chain couples TRBV9 to TRBJ2-3, with 11 bases fitting TRBD2. Looked up from germline, CDR1 is SGDLS and CDR2 is YYNGEE. The CDR3 loop spans 17 amino acids. Trimming cost V 3 bases and J 5 bases; bases outside gene matches: 11. The CDR3 DNA follows: TGTGCCAGCAGCGCCACATTTAGCGGGAGGGCGGAAGATACGCAGTATTTT. Translating gives CASSATFSGRAEDTQYF.